What follows are 9 T cell receptor beta chains derived from one specimen sequenced in a study of radiotherapy plus CTLA-4 blockade in lung cancer. Profiled with immunoSEQ multiplex PCR; TCRdb holds only in-frame clones, not every one. The table lists more than 90,000 clones, approximately 80% of them singletons. The sample here was peripheral blood, taken from a patient treated with radiotherapy plus ipilimumab. The origin of the receptors is a human donor with non-small cell lung cancer that progressed on radiotherapy plus ipilimumab. Some clones in this sample may be carry-over from other donors' samples.

The chain combines TRBV7-2 with TRBJ2-3, with 16 bases aligning to TRBD2. Germline CDR1 is SGHTA and CDR2 is FQGNSA. The CDR3 has 15 amino acids. Unmatched junction bases numbered 7, after V lost 1 base and J lost 15 bases. CDR3 protein: CASSLEGLAGGLPYF. CDR3 sequence (DNA): TGTGCCAGCAGCTTAGAGGGACTAGCGGGGGGGCTCCCCTATTTT.

The rearrangement joins TRBV18 to TRBJ2-1; TRBD2 matches at 7 bases. Germline lookup yields CDR1 KGHSH and CDR2 LQKENI. The CDR3 is 15 residues long. The junction had 6 bases not matched to a gene; V was cut back by 4 bases and J by 3 bases. The CDR3 loop is CASSLSGGLYNEQFF. The CDR3 nucleotides are TGTGCCAGCTCACTTTCGGGGGGACTCTACAATGAGCAGTTCTTC.

The chain links TRBV11-1 to TRBJ2-7, with TRBD1 as a possible D gene (5 bases). Per the germline V gene, CDR1 is SGHAT and CDR2 is FQDESV (reference sequence). V lost 5 bases and J 7 bases, leaving 18 bases between the germline ends. The CDR3 totals 14 residues. The CDR3 bases are TGTGCCAGCAGCCCAGGACATTCACGGCCAGAGCAGTACTTC. Translated, it gives CASSPGHSRPEQYF.

The chain combines TRBV4-1 with TRBJ2-1; TRBD2 matches at 9 bases. The V and J ends lost 0 bases and 10 bases, in that order; junction bases with no gene match: 7. The CDR3 runs to 15 residues. Germline V CDR1 and CDR2: MGHRA, YSYEKL. The CDR3, as DNA: TGCGCCAGCAGCCAAGATGGCAGGACTAGCGAGGAGCAGTTCTTC. Protein sequence: CASSQDGRTSEEQFF.

J is TRBJ2-7 and V is TRBV21-1; the table's D gene call, TRBD2, was not cross checked with the DNA. TRBV21-1 is a pseudogene locus. The CDR3 is made up of 20 amino acids. In DNA form, the CDR3 reads TGTGCCAGCAGCAAAAGGCCCGGCGGACTAGCGGGCTCCGCCTCCTACGAGCAGTACTTC. Translated, it gives CASSKRPGGLAGSASYEQYF.

This sequence joins TRBV5-1 and TRBJ2-7; the D call may be TRBD1 or TRBD2 (5 bases each). V lost 2 bases, J lost 6 bases, and 12 bases lay in between. Germline V gene lookup returns CDR1 SGHRS and CDR2 YFSETQ. The CDR3 totals 13 residues. The CDR3 reads CASSLMGDREQYF. The CDR3 coding sequence is TGCGCCAGCAGCTTAATGGGGGATCGCGAGCAGTACTTC.

The chain uses TRBV18 and TRBJ1-5; maybe TRBD1 (5 bases). Germline values: CDR1 KGHSH, CDR2 LQKENI. V shed 2 bases and J shed 7 bases, with 15 bases lying between them. This CDR3 has 15 residues. CDR3 in amino acids: CASSPNMAGPQPQHF. The CDR3 nucleotides are TGTGCCAGCTCACCAAATATGGCAGGGCCCCAGCCCCAGCATTTT.

The CDR3 protein is CASSPGTSAYQETQYF. CDR3 nucleotide sequence: TGCGCCAGCAGTCCCGGGACTAGCGCGTACCAAGAGACCCAGTACTTC. The chain is built from TRBV5-1 and TRBJ2-5, with 10 positions matching TRBD2. Trimming at V came to 5 bases and at J to 0 bases, leaving 7 bases not matched to a gene. There are 16 residues in the CDR3. Germline V gives CDR1 SGHRS, CDR2 YFSETQ.

This clone was seen only once. J is TRBJ2-1 and V is TRBV15, with D uncertain. The CDR3 consists of 13 residues. Per germline, CDR1 LNHNV and CDR2 YYDKDF (reference sequence). V lost 2 bases and J 7 bases, leaving 9 bases between the germline ends. Written as DNA, the CDR3 is TGTGCCACCAGCAGATCCCTGGGTAATGAGCAGTTCTTC. It specifies CATSRSLGNEQFF.